A single sample is the source of the 28 T cell receptor beta chains below, sequenced in a study of immune cell composition in non-small cell lung cancer. Measured with immunoSEQ multiplex PCR; TCRdb has only the in-frame clones, and not every one. The data hold 1,500 to 2,000 clones, with approximately 83% observed a single time. What was sequenced was lung tumor tissue. The source of these receptors is a human donor with non-small cell lung cancer.

The chain links TRBV19 to TRBJ1-4; D possibly corresponds to TRBD1 (6 bases). Germline loops: CDR1 LNHDA, CDR2 SQIVND (reference sequence). The V end was cut by 5 bases, the J end by 6 bases, with 7 bases between. There are 12 residues in the CDR3. CDR3 protein: CASSWTDEKLFF. DNA for the CDR3: TGTGCCAGTAGTTGGACAGATGAAAAACTGTTTTTT.

Remarks on this clone: One junction end does not reproduce the germline sequence, and a read error may be involved. The chain has TRBV6-1 and TRBJ2-3; weak D call: TRBD2 (5 bases). Germline CDR1 MNHNS, CDR2 SASEGT. The CDR3 has 17 amino acids. CDR3 loop: CASSDPPLVSRTDAQYF. As DNA, the CDR3 is TGTGCCAGCAGTGACCCCCCACTAGTCAGCAGAACAGATGCGCAGTATTTT.

The rearrangement joins TRBV6-5 to TRBJ2-5, with D possibly matching TRBD2 (6 bases). Deletions cut 6 bases from V and 5 bases from J, with 7 bases between. The CDR3 covers 11 residues. Germline V gene lookup returns CDR1 MNHEY and CDR2 SVGAGI. In DNA form, the CDR3 reads TGTGCCAGCAGAAGCGGGGAGACCCAGTACTTC. It encodes CASRSGETQYF.

The genes are TRBV9 and TRBJ2-1; D is undetermined. V gave up 3 bases and J gave up 8 bases, with 21 bases separating them. The CDR3 spans 16 residues. The germline V gene has CDR1 SGDLS and CDR2 YYNGEE. CDR3 coding DNA: TGTGCCAGCAGCGACCCTCGGTCCTCCGCGACCGATGAGCAGTTCTTC. Encoded protein: CASSDPRSSATDEQFF.

Here the CDR3 reads CASSLGTSGATDTQYF. The CDR3, as DNA: TGTGCCAGCAGTTTAGGAACTAGCGGGGCCACAGATACGCAGTATTTT. The genes are TRBV6-6 and TRBJ2-3; 10 bases map to TRBD2. After removal of 4 bases from V and 2 bases from J, the junction contained 6 bases not matched to a gene. Germline lookup yields CDR1 MNHNY and CDR2 SVGAGI (reference sequence). The CDR3 has 16 amino acids.

The chain links TRBV7-9 to TRBJ1-2; D is unclear. V lost 3 bases, J lost 8 bases, and 10 bases lay in between. This CDR3 region has 12 residues. CDR1 is SEHNR, CDR2 FQNEAQ, per germline (reference sequence). This chain's CDR3 is CASSLGLGGYTF. The CDR3 DNA sequence: TGTGCCAGCAGCTTGGGTCTTGGAGGCTACACCTTC.

This chain connects TRBV6-1 to TRBJ1-1; the D is unclear. This CDR3 is 15 amino acids long. CDR1 and CDR2 from the germline V gene are MNHNS and SASEGT. Trimming took off 4 bases at V and 0 bases at J, with 12 bases between the two ends. CDR3 residues: CASSGPGRMNTEAFF. CDR3 DNA sequence: TGTGCCAGCAGTGGCCCAGGCCGCATGAACACTGAAGCTTTCTTT.

The chain couples TRBV10-3 to TRBJ2-7; D may match TRBD1 or TRBD2 (5 bases each). This CDR3 region has 14 residues. CDR1 is ENHRY, CDR2 SYGVKD, per germline. V lost 3 bases to trimming and J lost 0 bases, with 9 bases between them. CDR3 amino acids: CAISDPGSSYEQYF. CDR3 DNA sequence: TGTGCCATCAGTGATCCAGGGAGCTCCTACGAGCAGTACTTC.

This clone has a handful of counts. This chain joins TRBV7-3 and TRBJ2-2, with D possibly TRBD2 on 6 matching bases. Trimming cost V 0 bases and J 2 bases, with 7 bases left between them. CDR3 length: 15 residues. The germline V gene encodes CDR1 SGHTA and CDR2 FQGTGA. DNA for the CDR3: TGTGCCAGCAGCTTAACGGGGGGAAACACCGGGGAGCTGTTTTTT. It yields the protein CASSLTGGNTGELFF.

This chain uses TRBV7-2 with TRBJ2-7; D gene uncertain. V lost 2 bases to trimming and J lost 5 bases, with 19 bases between them. Germline V lookup: CDR1 SGHTA, CDR2 FQGNSA. This CDR3 is built from 16 residues. CDR3 sequence (DNA): TGTGCCAGCAGCTTATCTTCCTCCGGATCAGGCCACGAGCAGTACTTC. It codes for CASSLSSSGSGHEQYF. The complete variable domain, with remaining parts taken from reference TRBV7-2 and TRBJ2-7, reads GAGVSQSPSNKVTEKGKDVELRCDPISGHTALYWYRQSLGQGLEFLIYFQGNSAPDKSGLPSDRFSAERTGGSVSTLTIQRTQQEDSAVYLCASSLSSSGSGHEQYFGPGTRLTVT.

The rearrangement uses TRBV4-1 and TRBJ1-2, with no clear D. This CDR3 is 14 amino acids long. V was pared by 0 bases and J by 4 bases, with 9 bases between. Germline loops: CDR1 MGHRA, CDR2 YSYEKL. The CDR3 DNA is TGCGCCAGCAGCCAAGAGGGTACGGGCTATGGCTACACCTTC. The encoded protein is CASSQEGTGYGYTF.

The gene calls are TRBV6-1 and TRBJ2-7; D remains ambiguous. Trimming removed 0 bases at V and 3 bases at J, with 12 bases between. Germline V lookup: CDR1 MNHNS, CDR2 SASEGT. CDR3 length equals 15 residues. The CDR3 DNA reads TGTGCCAGCAGTGAAGCTGGAGTACCAAACTACGAGCAGTACTTC. It encodes CASSEAGVPNYEQYF.

J is TRBJ2-7 and V is TRBV4-2; D may be TRBD2 (6 bases). V was cut by 0 bases and J by 3 bases, with 12 bases left in between. CDR1 and CDR2 (germline): LGHNA, YNFKEQ. This CDR3 comprises 15 residues. Written as DNA, the CDR3 is TGTGCCAGCAGCCAAGAACTAGGGCGGGGCTACGAGCAGTACTTC. As protein: CASSQELGRGYEQYF.

The rearrangement joins TRBV2 to TRBJ2-2, with D possibly TRBD2 on 6 matching bases. Trimming removed 8 bases at V and 6 bases at J, with 13 bases between. CDR3 size: 13 residues. CDR1 and CDR2 (germline): SNHLY, FYNNEI. This CDR3 is CASRGSRAGELFF. The DNA for the CDR3 is TGTGCCAGCCGGGGGTCTAGGGCCGGGGAGCTGTTTTTT.

The rearrangement joins TRBV7-2 to TRBJ2-1, with 7 nucleotides matching TRBD2. The CDR3 has 19 residues. CDR1 is SGHTA, CDR2 FQGNSA, per germline. After removal of 1 base from V and 3 bases from J, the junction contained 15 bases not matched to a gene. The CDR3 DNA sequence: TGTGCCAGCAGCTTAGTACGGGGCCCGTGGCGGGGGAGCTACAATGAGCAGTTCTTC. This encodes CASSLVRGPWRGSYNEQFF.

The genes are TRBV15 and TRBJ2-3, with TRBD2 matching 7 bases. Germline CDR1 reads LNHNV; CDR2 reads YYDKDF (reference sequence). This CDR3 has 15 residues. After removal of 3 bases from V and 1 base from J, the junction contained 4 bases not matched to a gene. This CDR3 reads CATSSPREGTDTQYF. The CDR3, as DNA: TGTGCCACCAGCAGTCCTCGGGAGGGCACAGATACGCAGTATTTT.

V gene TRBV2 combines with J gene TRBJ2-7; D unclear. V was clipped by 0 bases and J by 6 bases, with 6 bases between them. The CDR3 runs 12 residues. Germline CDR1 reads SNHLY; CDR2 reads FYNNEI. The CDR3 DNA sequence: TGTGCCAGCAGTGAAGCGGTGGGCGAGCAGTACTTC. Its protein product is CASSEAVGEQYF.

J is TRBJ1-5 and V is TRBV19, with TRBD1 identical over 7 bases. This CDR3 comprises 13 residues. Germline trimming cut 7 bases from V and 3 bases from J; bases unmatched to any gene: 3. Looked up from germline, CDR1 is LNHDA and CDR2 is SQIVND (reference sequence). The CDR3 loop is CASTQGNNQPQHF. CDR3 sequence (DNA): TGTGCCAGTACACAGGGGAACAATCAGCCCCAGCATTTT.

This clone is a singleton in its sample. The gene calls are TRBV7-6 and TRBJ2-7; D tentatively fits TRBD1 or TRBD2 (5 bases each). Trimming stripped 1 base from V and 1 base from J, with 8 bases between. Germline values: CDR1 SGHVS, CDR2 FNYEAQ. The CDR3 runs 14 residues. CDR3 residues: CASSLEEGSYEQYF. CDR3 bases: TGTGCCAGCAGCTTAGAAGAGGGGTCCTACGAGCAGTACTTC.

This clone was observed a handful of times. This rearrangement joins TRBV9 to TRBJ2-2, with 9 bases identical to TRBD1. Germline loops: CDR1 SGDLS, CDR2 YYNGEE. Trimming at V came to 0 bases and at J to 7 bases, leaving 4 bases not matched to a gene. The CDR3 is made up of 15 amino acids. The chain's CDR3 is CASSVVGTGSGELFF. For the CDR3, the DNA is TGTGCCAGCAGCGTAGTAGGGACAGGGAGCGGGGAGCTGTTTTTT. Complete variable domain (other parts from reference TRBV9 and TRBJ2-2): DSGVTQTPKHLITATGQRVTLRCSPRSGDLSVYWYQQSLDQGLQFLIQYYNGEERAKGNILERFSAQQFPDLHSELNLSSLELGDSALYFCASSVVGTGSGELFFGEGSRLTVL.

This chain uses TRBV27 with TRBJ2-1; 7 bases fit TRBD2. Trimming at V came to 6 bases and at J to 2 bases, leaving 10 bases not matched to a gene. This CDR3 is built from 16 residues. Germline V gene lookup returns CDR1 MNHEY and CDR2 SMNVEV (reference sequence). Here the CDR3 DNA reads TGTGCCAGCAGCCTTACTAGCGTCCTACCCTACAATGAGCAGTTCTTC. Protein: CASSLTSVLPYNEQFF.

This sequence joins TRBV6-5 and TRBJ2-3, with D uncertain. Germline V gene data show CDR1 as MNHEY and CDR2 as SVGAGI. The length of the CDR3 is 15 residues. The V gene lost 6 bases and the J gene lost 0 bases, with 13 bases spanning the gap. The CDR3 nucleotides are TGTGCCAGCAGCACCCAAGGGCAAAGCACAGATACGCAGTATTTT. Translation gives CASSTQGQSTDTQYF.

The chain uses TRBV5-6 and TRBJ1-6, with TRBD1 as a possible D gene (5 bases). CDR1 SGHDT and CDR2 YYEEEE come from the germline V gene. Trimming took 2 bases from V and 4 from J, leaving 22 bases between them. The CDR3 is made up of 19 amino acids. Here the CDR3 DNA reads TGTGCCAGCAGCTTAGGCTGGCGGGGGAGAGGCAATTATAATTCACCCCTCCACTTT. This gives the protein CASSLGWRGRGNYNSPLHF. The variable domain in full, completed from reference TRBV5-6 and TRBJ1-6, reads DAGVTQSPTHLIKTRGQQVTLRCSPKSGHDTVSWYQQALGQGPQFIFQYYEEEERQRGNFPDRFSGHQFPNYSSELNVNALLLGDSALYLCASSLGWRGRGNYNSPLHFGNGTRLTVT.

The chain employs TRBV6-1 and TRBJ2-7; TRBD1 agrees at 9 bases. This CDR3 is built from 14 residues. Trimming cost V 7 bases and J 7 bases; bases outside gene matches: 11. Germline V gene lookup returns CDR1 MNHNS and CDR2 SASEGT. The CDR3 bases are TGTGCCAGCACCGCCATACAGGGGGCTTGGGAGCAGTACTTC. This codes for CASTAIQGAWEQYF.

This clone has more than one count but fewer than ten. The chain combines TRBV5-4 with TRBJ1-2, with D possibly being TRBD1 (6 bases). V lost 3 bases and J lost 2, with 20 bases in between. Germline CDR1 reads SGHNT; CDR2 reads YYREEE (reference sequence). The CDR3 extends over 17 amino acids. This CDR3 reads CASSSGAHPGANYGYTF. In DNA form, the CDR3 reads TGTGCCAGCAGCTCCGGTGCCCATCCAGGGGCGAACTATGGCTACACCTTC.

CDR3 protein: CASSPTTLGRLETQYF. CDR3 nucleotides: TGTGCCAGCAGCCCCACAACCCTTGGCAGACTGGAGACCCAGTACTTC. This rearrangement joins TRBV11-1 to TRBJ2-5; D gene ambiguous. V was trimmed by 5 bases and J by 5 bases, leaving 21 bases between them. In germline, CDR1 is SGHAT, CDR2 FQDESV (reference sequence). CDR3 size: 16 residues.

V usage is TRBV13 and J usage is TRBJ1-6; 9 nucleotides line up with TRBD1. The CDR3 sequence is 15 residues long. In germline, CDR1 is PRHDT, CDR2 FYEKMQ (reference sequence). Trimming at V came to 5 bases and at J to 6 bases, leaving 5 bases not matched to a gene. CDR3 loop: CASSEQGARNSPLHF. Here the CDR3 DNA reads TGTGCCAGCAGCGAACAGGGGGCGCGTAATTCACCCCTCCACTTT.

V is TRBV7-8 and J is TRBJ2-1; no reliable D call. The CDR3 is made up of 14 amino acids. Germline V gene lookup returns CDR1 SGHVS and CDR2 FQNEAQ. V was trimmed by 5 bases and J by 6 bases, leaving 14 bases between them. CDR3 in amino acids: CASSRPGPSNEQFF. The DNA for the CDR3 is TGTGCCAGCAGCAGACCCGGACCCTCCAATGAGCAGTTCTTC.